This T cell receptor (beta chain) was captured by sequencing in a study of CXCR3-negative and CXCR3-positive naive CD8 T cells. Findings and caveats of the study: Against CXCR3-negative naive cells, CXCR3-positive naive cells showed more hydrophobic TRB CDR3s. Memory, not naive, CXCR3-negative and CXCR3-positive cells differed in TRBV-TRBJ usage.

CD45RO-CCR7+CD27+CD95- marked naive CD8+ T cells. The study made its TRB cDNA libraries by 5' RACE, adding UMI labels. TCRdb reprocessed the 5' RACE reads and reports one entry per CDR3 protein, with no DNA. This table holds about 98,000 distinct CDR3 sequences. Notes on this clonotype: Antigen specificity is unknown.

This CDR3 spans 14 amino acids. Germline values: CDR1 SEHNR, CDR2 FQNEAQ (reference sequence). This chain connects TRBV7-9 to TRBJ1-1. Material: naive CXCR3+ CD8+ T cells from blood. The sample's subset: CD45RO-CCR7+CD27+CD95- naive CD8+ T cells expressing CXCR3 (TNR3+). This clonotype originated in a human donor in good health. Some clones in this sample may be carry-over from other donors' samples. The CDR3 spells CASSLVPRGTEAFF. Variable domain in full (rest from reference TRBV7-9 and TRBJ1-1): DTGVSQNPRHKITKRGQNVTFRCDPISEHNRLYWYRQTLGQGPEFLTYFQNEAQLEKSRLLSDRFSAERPKGSFSTLEIQRTEQGDSAMYLCASSLVPRGTEAFFGQGTRLTVV.